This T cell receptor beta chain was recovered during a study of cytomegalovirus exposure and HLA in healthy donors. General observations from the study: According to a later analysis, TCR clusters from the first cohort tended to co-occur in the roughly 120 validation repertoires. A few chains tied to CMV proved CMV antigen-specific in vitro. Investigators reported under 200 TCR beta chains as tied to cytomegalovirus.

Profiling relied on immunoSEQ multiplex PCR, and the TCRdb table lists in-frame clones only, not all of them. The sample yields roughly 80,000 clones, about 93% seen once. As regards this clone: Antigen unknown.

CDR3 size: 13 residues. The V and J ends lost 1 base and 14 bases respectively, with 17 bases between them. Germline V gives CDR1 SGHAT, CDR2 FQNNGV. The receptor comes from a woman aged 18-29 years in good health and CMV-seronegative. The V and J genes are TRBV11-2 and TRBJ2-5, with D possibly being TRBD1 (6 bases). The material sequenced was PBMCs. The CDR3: CASSLAPGDPDYF. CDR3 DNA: TGTGCCAGCAGCTTAGCTCCAGGGGACCCCGACTACTTC.